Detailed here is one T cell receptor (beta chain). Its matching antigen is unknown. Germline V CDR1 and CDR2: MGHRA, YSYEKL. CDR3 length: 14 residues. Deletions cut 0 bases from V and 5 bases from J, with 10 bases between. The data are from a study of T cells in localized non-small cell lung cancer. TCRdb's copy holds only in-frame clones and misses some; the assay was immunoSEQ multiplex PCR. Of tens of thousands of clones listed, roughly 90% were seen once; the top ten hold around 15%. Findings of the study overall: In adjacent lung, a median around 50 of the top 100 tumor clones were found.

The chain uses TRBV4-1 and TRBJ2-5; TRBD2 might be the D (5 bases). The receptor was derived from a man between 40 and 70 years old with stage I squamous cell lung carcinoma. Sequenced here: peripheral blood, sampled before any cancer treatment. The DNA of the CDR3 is TGCGCCAGCAGCCAAGAAGAAAGAGGGGAGACCCAGTACTTC. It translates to CASSQEERGETQYF.